This T cell receptor (beta chain) was captured in a study of cytomegalovirus exposure and HLA in healthy donors. General study results and limits: For most TCR beta V segments, an earlier analysis put the productive rate at about 90% or about 30% of the time.

As for the donors, each was a healthy bone marrow donor. Points on this clone: Its specificity is not known.

This CDR3 is 14 amino acids long. V gave up 0 bases and J gave up 1 base, with 6 bases separating them. Germline V lookup: CDR1 MNHEY, CDR2 SVGAGI. Primers: 60 Vbeta forward and 13 Jbeta reverse. This table comes from immunoSEQ multiplex PCR, and its TCRdb copy is limited to in-frame clones, with some not included. The sample has approximately 70,000 clones; approximately 70% are singletons. The TCR sequence derives from a male donor in good health and CMV-seropositive. V gene TRBV6-5 combines with J gene TRBJ1-1; TRBD1 is a possible D gene (5 bases). The sequenced sample consisted of PBMCs. CDR3 in DNA: TGTGCCAGCAGTTACTCTACAGGGAACACTGAAGCTTTCTTT. Translating gives CASSYSTGNTEAFF.